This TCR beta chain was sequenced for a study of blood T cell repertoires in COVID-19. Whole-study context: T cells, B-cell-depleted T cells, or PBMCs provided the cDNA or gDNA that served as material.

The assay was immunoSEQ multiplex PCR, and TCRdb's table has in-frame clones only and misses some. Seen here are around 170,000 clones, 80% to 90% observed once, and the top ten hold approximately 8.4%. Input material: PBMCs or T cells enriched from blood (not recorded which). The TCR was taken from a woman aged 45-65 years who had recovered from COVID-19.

CDR3 protein: CASSRTGGGQETQYF. CDR3 sequence (DNA): TGTGCCAGCAGCCGGACAGGGGGAGGGCAAGAGACCCAGTACTTC. V is TRBV11-3 and J is TRBJ2-5, with 10 bases identical to TRBD1. CDR3 length equals 15 residues. The J segment lost 2 bases and the V segment lost 5 bases, leaving 5 bases of the junction unmatched. Looked up from germline, CDR1 is SGHNT and CDR2 is YENEEA.